The 3 T cell receptor beta chains below were found in one sample sequenced in a study of OX40 agonist ivuxolimab in advanced cancers. Repertoires were generated with immunoSEQ multiplex PCR, while TCRdb's copy carries only in-frame clones and drops some. This repertoire shows about 100,000 clones, 90% to 97% found once; its top ten account for just over 2%. The sequenced sample was CD4+ or CD8+ T cells sorted from blood, obtained in a trial of the OX40 agonist ivuxolimab. The receptor set was obtained from an adult with an advanced solid tumor such as melanoma, head and neck, liver or kidney cancer.

The rearrangement joins TRBV2 to TRBJ2-5; 12 bases line up with TRBD2. The germline V gene has CDR1 SNHLY and CDR2 FYNNEI. The CDR3 contains 17 residues. The J segment lost 3 bases and the V segment lost 6 bases, leaving 11 bases of the junction unmatched. The CDR3 protein is CASRKGLAGGPEETQYF. Written as DNA, the CDR3 is TGTGCCAGCAGGAAAGGGCTAGCGGGGGGGCCTGAAGAGACCCAGTACTTC.

This clone was recorded once. The chain recombines TRBV19 with TRBJ2-2, with 7 bases that match TRBD1. The CDR3 runs 14 residues. Germline CDR1 is LNHDA and CDR2 is SQIVND (reference sequence). The trim removed 10 bases at V and 3 bases at J, leaving 8 bases unmatched. CDR3 bases: TGTGCCACCGCCAACAGGGGATACACCGGGGAGCTGTTTTTT. Protein: CATANRGYTGELFF.

The chain carries TRBV30 and TRBJ2-5; 7 bases line up with TRBD2. The J segment lost 0 bases and the V segment lost 7 bases, leaving 2 bases of the junction unmatched. Germline CDR1 reads GTSNPN; CDR2 reads SVGIG (reference sequence). This CDR3 comprises 12 residues. The CDR3 DNA follows: TGTGCCTACGGGACTAACCAAGAGACCCAGTACTTC. Amino acids: CAYGTNQETQYF.